These T cell receptor beta chains were read from a single sample in a study of regulatory T cells in long-lasting Graves disease. MiXCR, run by TCRdb on the multiplex PCR reads, gives a single entry per CDR3 protein. This table holds 350,000 to 500,000 distinct CDR3 sequences, roughly a fifth found once. This specimen was peripheral blood mononuclear cells (PBMCs), taken when the disease was refractory, from a patient treated with antithyroid drugs. Receptors originate from a female donor with Graves disease. Each CDR3 is given with its conserved first and last residue.

CDR3 length: 16; V gene: TRBV29-1; J gene: TRBJ2-3; CDR3 protein: CSVDGLGDRATDTQYF
CDR3 length: 14; V gene: TRBV10-3; J gene: TRBJ2-7; CDR3 protein: CAISERQSSYEQYF
CDR3 length: 13; V gene: TRBV2; J gene: TRBJ2-7; CDR3 protein: CASSLAGSDEQYF
CDR3 length: 15; V gene: TRBV7-9; J gene: TRBJ2-5; CDR3 protein: CASSRGQGLQETQYF
CDR3 length: 17; V gene: TRBV7-2; J gene: TRBJ2-2; CDR3 protein: CASSQKGDRGYTGELFF
CDR3 length: 15; V gene: TRBV5-1; J gene: TRBJ2-1; CDR3 protein: CASSLASGLYNEQFF
CDR3 length: 17; V gene: TRBV5-5; J gene: TRBJ1-1; CDR3 protein: CASSLGMGTGANTEAFF
CDR3 length: 13; V gene: TRBV9; J gene: TRBJ1-2; CDR3 protein: CASSVVSGVGYTF
CDR3 length: 13; V gene: TRBV20-1; J gene: TRBJ2-7; CDR3 protein: CSARPLASYEQYF
CDR3 length: 14; V gene: TRBV28; J gene: TRBJ1-5; CDR3 protein: CASSPYGGNQPQHF
CDR3 length: 14; V gene: TRBV2; J gene: TRBJ2-1; CDR3 protein: CASGGLAAYNEQFF
CDR3 length: 21; V gene: TRBV20-1; J gene: TRBJ2-5; CDR3 protein: CSALDIPGPRDPVLRARPQYF
CDR3 length: 11; V gene: TRBV29-1; J gene: TRBJ1-1; CDR3 protein: CSVVGHTEAFF
CDR3 length: 14; V gene: TRBV28; J gene: TRBJ2-7; CDR3 protein: CASSGGTNSYEQYF
CDR3 length: 15; V gene: TRBV28; J gene: TRBJ2-1; CDR3 protein: CASNIGLAEYNEQFF
CDR3 length: 15; V gene: TRBV28; J gene: TRBJ2-5; CDR3 protein: CASSGPAGAPETQYF
CDR3 length: 14; V gene: TRBV14; J gene: TRBJ2-2; CDR3 protein: CASSQTTNTGELFF
CDR3 length: 14; V gene: TRBV19; J gene: TRBJ2-7; CDR3 protein: CASSIRAQHYEQYF
CDR3 length: 13; V gene: TRBV20-1; J gene: TRBJ1-1; CDR3 protein: CSASLQGDTEAFF
CDR3 length: 18; V gene: TRBV6-2/TRBV6-3; J gene: TRBJ2-7; CDR3 protein: CASSPGLAGGVISYEQYF
CDR3 length: 14; V gene: TRBV20-1; J gene: TRBJ2-7; CDR3 protein: CSSHPMGLDNEQYF
CDR3 length: 16; V gene: TRBV11-3; J gene: TRBJ2-6; CDR3 protein: CASSRRTGSGANVLTF
CDR3 length: 12; V gene: TRBV29-1; J gene: TRBJ1-1; CDR3 protein: CSVVPGTERAFF
CDR3 length: 13; V gene: TRBV6-5; J gene: TRBJ1-1; CDR3 protein: CASSYGGVTEAFF
CDR3 length: 14; V gene: TRBV27; J gene: TRBJ1-2; CDR3 protein: CASSSQTGGNGYTF
CDR3 length: 17; V gene: TRBV3-1; J gene: TRBJ1-5; CDR3 protein: CASSQDRPGRGNQPQHF
CDR3 length: 14; V gene: TRBV30; J gene: TRBJ2-2; CDR3 protein: CAWSWVGSVGELFF
CDR3 length: 15; V gene: TRBV5-5; J gene: TRBJ2-2; CDR3 protein: CASSYFRTWTGELFF
CDR3 length: 13; V gene: TRBV9; J gene: TRBJ2-7; CDR3 protein: CASSVVEGSEQYF
CDR3 length: 12; V gene: TRBV27; J gene: TRBJ1-2; CDR3 protein: CASSPLGGGYTF
CDR3 length: 14; V gene: TRBV29-1; J gene: TRBJ1-5; CDR3 protein: CSGPGLGGNQPQHF
CDR3 length: 16; V gene: TRBV2; J gene: TRBJ1-5; CDR3 protein: CASKLGWGQGDQPQHF
CDR3 length: 13; V gene: TRBV12-3/TRBV12-4; J gene: TRBJ2-5; CDR3 protein: CASNVAGEETQYF
CDR3 length: 19; V gene: TRBV12-3/TRBV12-4; J gene: TRBJ2-2; CDR3 protein: CASSLVGTGGSGYTGELFF
CDR3 length: 18; V gene: TRBV12-3/TRBV12-4; J gene: TRBJ2-5; CDR3 protein: CASSSGTSGSPGRETQYF
CDR3 length: 13; V gene: TRBV29-1; J gene: TRBJ1-4; CDR3 protein: CSASGQGLEKLFF
CDR3 length: 15; V gene: TRBV7-9; J gene: TRBJ1-4; CDR3 protein: CASSLAGTGTEKLFF
CDR3 length: 16; V gene: TRBV3-1; J gene: TRBJ2-5; CDR3 protein: CASSQDRWGFGGTQYF
CDR3 length: 15; V gene: TRBV15; J gene: TRBJ1-5; CDR3 protein: CATSVRQMPNQPQHF
CDR3 length: 14; V gene: TRBV12-3/TRBV12-4; J gene: TRBJ2-5; CDR3 protein: CASSLGLAGETQYF